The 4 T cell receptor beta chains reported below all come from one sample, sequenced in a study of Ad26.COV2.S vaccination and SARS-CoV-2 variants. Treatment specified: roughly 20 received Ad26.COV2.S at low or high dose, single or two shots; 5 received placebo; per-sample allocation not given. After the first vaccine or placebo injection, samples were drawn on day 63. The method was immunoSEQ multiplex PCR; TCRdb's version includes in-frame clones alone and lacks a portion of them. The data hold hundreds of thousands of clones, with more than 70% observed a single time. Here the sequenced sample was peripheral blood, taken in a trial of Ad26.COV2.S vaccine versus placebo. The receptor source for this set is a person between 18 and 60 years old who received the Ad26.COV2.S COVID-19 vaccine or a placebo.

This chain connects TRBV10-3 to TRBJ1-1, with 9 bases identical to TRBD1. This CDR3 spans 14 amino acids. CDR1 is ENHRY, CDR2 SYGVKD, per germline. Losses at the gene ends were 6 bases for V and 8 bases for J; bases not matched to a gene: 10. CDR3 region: CAISNTGGQTEAFF. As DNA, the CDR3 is TGTGCCATCAGCAATACAGGGGGCCAAACAGAAGCTTTCTTT.

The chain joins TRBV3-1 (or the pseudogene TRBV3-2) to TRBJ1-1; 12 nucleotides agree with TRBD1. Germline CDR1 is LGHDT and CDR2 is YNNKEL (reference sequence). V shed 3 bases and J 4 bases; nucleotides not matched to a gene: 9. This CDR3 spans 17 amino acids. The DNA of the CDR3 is TGTGCCAGCAGCCAGGGACAGGGGGCCGACTTAGTCACTGAAGCTTTCTTT. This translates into CASSQGQGADLVTEAFF.

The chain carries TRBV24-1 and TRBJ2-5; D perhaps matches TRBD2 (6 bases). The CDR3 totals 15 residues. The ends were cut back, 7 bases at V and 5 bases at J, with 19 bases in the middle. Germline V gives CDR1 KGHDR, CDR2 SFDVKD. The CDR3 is CATSGGEGLGETQYF. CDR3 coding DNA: TGTGCCACCAGCGGGGGAGAGGGGCTGGGGGAGACCCAGTACTTC.

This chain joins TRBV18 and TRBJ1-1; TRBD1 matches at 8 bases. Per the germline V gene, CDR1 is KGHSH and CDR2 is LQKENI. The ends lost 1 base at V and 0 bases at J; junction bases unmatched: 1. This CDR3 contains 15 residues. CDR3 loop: CASSPRTGLNTEAFF. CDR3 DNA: TGTGCCAGCTCACCACGGACAGGGCTGAACACTGAAGCTTTCTTT.